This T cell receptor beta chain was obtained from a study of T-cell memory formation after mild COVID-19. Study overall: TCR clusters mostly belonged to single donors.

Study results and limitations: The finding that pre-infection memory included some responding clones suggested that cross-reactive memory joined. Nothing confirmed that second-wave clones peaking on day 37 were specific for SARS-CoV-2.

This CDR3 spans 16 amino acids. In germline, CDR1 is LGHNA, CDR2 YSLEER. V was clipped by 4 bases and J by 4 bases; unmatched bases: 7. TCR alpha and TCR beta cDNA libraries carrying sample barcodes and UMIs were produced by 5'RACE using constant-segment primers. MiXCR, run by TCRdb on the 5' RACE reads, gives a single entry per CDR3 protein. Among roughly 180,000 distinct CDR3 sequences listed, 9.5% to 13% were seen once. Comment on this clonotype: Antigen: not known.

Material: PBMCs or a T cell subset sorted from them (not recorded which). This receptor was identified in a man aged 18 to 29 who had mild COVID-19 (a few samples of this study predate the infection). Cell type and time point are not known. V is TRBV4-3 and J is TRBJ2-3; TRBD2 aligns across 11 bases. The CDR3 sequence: CASSLILAGGADTQYF. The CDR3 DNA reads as TGCGCCAGCAGCCTAATATTAGCGGGGGGGGCAGATACGCAGTATTTT.